In this sample, the clone carrying this T cell receptor (beta chain) turned up a few times. There are 15 residues in the CDR3. CDR1 is SNHLY, CDR2 FYNNEI, per germline. The V gene lost 2 bases and the J gene lost 3 bases, with 13 bases spanning the gap. The data were taken from a study of CD8+ T cells in alopecia areata. Study-wide background: Each of the treated patients was given oral tofacitinib, 5 to 10 mg twice daily, for moderate-to-severe alopecia areata.

The sequencing template was cDNA reverse transcribed from extracted RNA. TCRdb's table, derived via immunoSEQ multiplex PCR, lists solely in-frame clones and lacks some. This sample has roughly 120,000 clones, with about three fifths found just once. Treatment described: oral pan-JAK inhibitor, 5-10 mg twice daily. Researchers took lesional scalp punch biopsies and peripheral blood from people who were alopecia areata patients. This specimen consisted of CD8+ T cells sorted from blood, obtained at week 4, from a patient treated with tofacitinib. The receptor was isolated from a human donor with alopecia areata. The J gene is TRBJ1-1, the V gene TRBV2; D is unclear. As DNA, the CDR3 is TGTGCCAGCAGTGAAACGCAGCTCTCCGACACTGAAGCTTTCTTT. The encoded protein is CASSETQLSDTEAFF.